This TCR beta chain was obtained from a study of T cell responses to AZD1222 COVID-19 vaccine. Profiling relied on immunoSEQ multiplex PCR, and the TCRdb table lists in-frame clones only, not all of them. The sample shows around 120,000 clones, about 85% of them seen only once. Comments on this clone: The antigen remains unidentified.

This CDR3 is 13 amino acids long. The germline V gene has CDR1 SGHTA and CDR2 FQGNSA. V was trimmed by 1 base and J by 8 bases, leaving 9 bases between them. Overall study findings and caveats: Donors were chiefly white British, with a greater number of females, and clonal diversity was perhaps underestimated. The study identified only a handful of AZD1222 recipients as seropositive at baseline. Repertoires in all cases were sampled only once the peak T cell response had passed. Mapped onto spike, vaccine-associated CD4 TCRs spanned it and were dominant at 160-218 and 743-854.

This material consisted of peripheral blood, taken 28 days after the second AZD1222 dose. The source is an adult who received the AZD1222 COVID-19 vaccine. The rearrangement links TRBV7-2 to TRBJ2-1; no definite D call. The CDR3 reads CASSLGSLDEQFF. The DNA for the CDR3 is TGTGCCAGCAGCTTAGGGTCTTTGGATGAGCAGTTCTTC.